This T cell receptor beta chain was sequenced during a study of shared clonotypes between healthy human individuals. In the CD4+ fraction, cells were divided into CD45RA+ naive and CD45RA-negative memory subsets. Clones were read by immunoSEQ multiplex PCR, and TCRdb kept only the in-frame ones, dropping some. The top ten hold around 0.057% of the sample, which has a few hundred thousand clones, around 97% seen once. Overall study findings and caveats: Compared with memory subsets, naive subsets generally had larger estimated richness. The authors expected sequencing depth to affect clonotype sharing among donors.

The germline gives CDR1 SGHDN, CDR2 FVKESK. The V end lost 4 bases, the J end lost 4 bases, and 10 bases lay between the germline ends. CDR3 length: 13 residues. Concerning this clone: Its antigen is unidentified.

The receptor comes from a woman under 40 in good health. Sequencing used naive CD4+ T cells sorted from blood. Subset defined: CD45RA+ positively selected. The chain is built from TRBV14 and TRBJ1-1; the D is unclear. Written as DNA, the CDR3 is TGTGCCAGCAGCCTTCTGCTGGGCACTGAAGCTTTCTTT. Translating gives CASSLLLGTEAFF.